Listed here is a single T cell receptor beta chain. The V end lost 5 bases, the J end lost 0 bases, and 16 bases lay between the germline ends. The germline CDR1 and CDR2 sequences are MDHEN and SYDVKM. The CDR3 totals 16 residues. This sample was taken from a study of shared clonotypes between healthy human individuals. Libraries were prepared by immunoSEQ multiplex PCR; TCRdb keeps only in-frame clonotypes and omits some of them. Of 950,000 to 1,200,000 clones in the sample, 77% were seen once. Sequenced input: memory CD4+ T cells from PBMCs. Described subset: CD45RA-negative fraction. This receptor was obtained from a man younger than 35 in good health. Some clones in this sample may be carry-over from other donors' samples. The genes are TRBV28 and TRBJ1-2; D unresolved. The CDR3 region is CASSPTGVGANYGYTF. The CDR3, as DNA: TGTGCCAGCAGTCCCACTGGGGTCGGAGCTAACTATGGCTACACCTTC.